Listed here are 9 T cell receptor beta chains from one sample, sequenced in a study of cytomegalovirus exposure and HLA in healthy donors. PCR was performed using 60 Vbeta and 13 Jbeta primers. Profiled with immunoSEQ multiplex PCR; TCRdb holds only in-frame clones, not every one. In the table there are approximately 290,000 clones, about four fifths of which are singletons. Source material: PBMCs. These receptors all stem from a girl aged 2 to 9 in good health and CMV-seronegative.

The rearrangement joins TRBV9 to TRBJ1-2; 9 bases map to TRBD1. The germline V gene encodes CDR1 SGDLS and CDR2 YYNGEE. Trimming removed 1 base from V and 6 bases from J; junction bases left unmatched: 7. The CDR3 is 15 amino acids. In DNA form, the CDR3 reads TGTGCCAGCAGCGTAAGGGGACAGGGAAATGATGGCTACACCTTC. It yields the protein CASSVRGQGNDGYTF. Full variable domain (rest looked up from reference TRBV9 and TRBJ1-2): DSGVTQTPKHLITATGQRVTLRCSPRSGDLSVYWYQQSLDQGLQFLIQYYNGEERAKGNILERFSAQQFPDLHSELNLSSLELGDSALYFCASSVRGQGNDGYTFGSGTRLTVV.

This chain joins TRBV5-1 and TRBJ2-2; D call uncertain. CDR3 length: 14 residues. Germline V CDR1 and CDR2: SGHRS, YFSETQ. Trimming stripped 0 bases from V and 3 bases from J, with 6 bases between. CDR3 protein: CASSLATYTGELFF. Here the CDR3 DNA reads TGCGCCAGCAGCTTGGCCACTTACACCGGGGAGCTGTTTTTT.

The V and J genes are TRBV5-5 and TRBJ1-2; 7 nucleotides line up with TRBD1. The germline CDR1 and CDR2 sequences are SGHKS and YYEKEE (reference sequence). This CDR3 has 15 residues. V dropped 3 bases and J dropped 3; count of bases not matched to a gene: 8. CDR3 in amino acids: CASSSTGQADYGYTF. The CDR3 DNA follows: TGTGCCAGCAGCTCTACAGGACAGGCGGACTATGGCTACACCTTC. Together with reference TRBV5-5 and TRBJ1-2, the CDR3 gives the full variable domain: DAGVTQSPTHLIKTRGQQVTLRCSPISGHKSVSWYQQVLGQGPQFIFQYYEKEERGRGNFPDRFSARQFPNYSSELNVNALLLGDSALYLCASSSTGQADYGYTFGSGTRLTVV.

The chain is built from TRBV7-3 and TRBJ2-1; TRBD2 matches at 9 bases. J gave up 9 bases and V 2 bases, and 8 bases lay outside the gene matches. Germline-derived CDR1 and CDR2 are SGHTA and FQGTGA. This CDR3 is built from 15 residues. The CDR3 region has the DNA TGTGCCAGCAGCTTAGCAGCGGGGGGCCACCTTGAGCAGTTCTTC. This codes for CASSLAAGGHLEQFF.

The V gene is TRBV6-5, the J gene TRBJ1-2; D might be TRBD1 (6 bases). Germline V CDR1 and CDR2: MNHEY, SVGAGI. The CDR3 extends over 16 amino acids. V dropped 3 bases and J dropped 4 bases, with 18 bases sitting between them. CDR3 region: CASSYTPGVVVYGYTF. The CDR3 nucleotides read TGTGCCAGCAGTTATACCCCAGGGGTCGTTGTCTATGGCTACACCTTC.

V is TRBV6-1 and J is TRBJ1-2, with D possibly being TRBD1 (5 bases). Germline assignment: CDR1 MNHNS and CDR2 SASEGT. The CDR3 runs to 14 residues. V was cut by 8 bases and J by 4 bases, with 17 bases left in between. The CDR3 DNA reads as TGTGCCAGCCGTAAATCTCGGGGACTCTATGGCTACACCTTC. This encodes CASRKSRGLYGYTF.

This chain links TRBV27 with TRBJ1-1; tentatively, D is TRBD1 (6 bases). Germline V gene lookup returns CDR1 MNHEY and CDR2 SMNVEV (reference sequence). The CDR3 consists of 13 residues. With 4 bases removed from V and 11 bases from J, the gap between germline ends came to 17 bases. The CDR3 nucleotides read TGTGCCAGCAGTTCCACAGGGAGGGGGTTGGCTTTCTTT. Translation gives CASSSTGRGLAFF.

The J gene is TRBJ2-5, the V gene TRBV5-1, with D possibly TRBD1 on 6 matching bases. V lost 0 bases, J lost 5 bases, and 11 bases lay in between. The CDR3 loop spans 14 amino acids. CDR1 and CDR2 (germline): SGHRS, YFSETQ. This CDR3 reads CASSLEGVEETQYF. The CDR3 bases are TGCGCCAGCAGCTTGGAGGGGGTCGAGGAGACCCAGTACTTC. The full variable domain, its missing parts supplied by reference TRBV5-1 and TRBJ2-5, is KAGVTQTPRYLIKTRGQQVTLSCSPISGHRSVSWYQQTPGQGLQFLFEYFSETQRNKGNFPGRFSGRQFSNSRSEMNVSTLELGDSALYLCASSLEGVEETQYFGPGTRLLVL.

The V call is TRBV5-4, the J call TRBJ2-2; 9 bases fit TRBD2. The length of the CDR3 is 15 residues. Germline CDR1 reads SGHNT; CDR2 reads YYREEE (reference sequence). The junction had 5 bases not matched to a gene; V was cut back by 3 bases and J by 5 bases. The DNA for the CDR3 is TGTGCCAGCAGCTCAAGCGGGGGGCCTACCGGGGAGCTGTTTTTT. Its translation is CASSSSGGPTGELFF. Looking up the rest from reference TRBV5-4 and TRBJ2-2 gives the full variable domain: ETGVTQSPTHLIKTRGQQVTLRCSSQSGHNTVSWYQQALGQGPQFIFQYYREEENGRGNFPPRFSGLQFPNYSSELNVNALELDDSALYLCASSSSGGPTGELFFGEGSRLTVL.